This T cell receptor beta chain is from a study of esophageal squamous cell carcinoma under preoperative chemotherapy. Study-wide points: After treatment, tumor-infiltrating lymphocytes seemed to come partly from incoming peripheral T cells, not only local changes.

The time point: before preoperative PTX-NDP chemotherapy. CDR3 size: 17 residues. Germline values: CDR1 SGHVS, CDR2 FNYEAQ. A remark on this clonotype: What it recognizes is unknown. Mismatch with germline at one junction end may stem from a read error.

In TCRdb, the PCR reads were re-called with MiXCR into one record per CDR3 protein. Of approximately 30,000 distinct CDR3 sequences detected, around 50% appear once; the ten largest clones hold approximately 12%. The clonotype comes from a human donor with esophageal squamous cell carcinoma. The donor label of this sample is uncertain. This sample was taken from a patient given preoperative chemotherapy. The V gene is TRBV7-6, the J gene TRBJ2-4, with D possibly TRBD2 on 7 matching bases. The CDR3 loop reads CASSLITGGAGKNTQYF. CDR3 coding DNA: TGTGCCAGCAGCTTAATTACGGGGGGCGCAGGCAAAAATACGCAGTATTTC. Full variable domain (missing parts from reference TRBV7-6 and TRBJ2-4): GAGVSQSPRYKVTKRGQDVALRCDPISGHVSLYWYRQALGQGPEFLTYFNYEAQQDKSGLPNDRFSAERPEGSISTLTIQRTEQRDSAMYRCASSLITGGAGKNTQYFGAGTRLSVL.